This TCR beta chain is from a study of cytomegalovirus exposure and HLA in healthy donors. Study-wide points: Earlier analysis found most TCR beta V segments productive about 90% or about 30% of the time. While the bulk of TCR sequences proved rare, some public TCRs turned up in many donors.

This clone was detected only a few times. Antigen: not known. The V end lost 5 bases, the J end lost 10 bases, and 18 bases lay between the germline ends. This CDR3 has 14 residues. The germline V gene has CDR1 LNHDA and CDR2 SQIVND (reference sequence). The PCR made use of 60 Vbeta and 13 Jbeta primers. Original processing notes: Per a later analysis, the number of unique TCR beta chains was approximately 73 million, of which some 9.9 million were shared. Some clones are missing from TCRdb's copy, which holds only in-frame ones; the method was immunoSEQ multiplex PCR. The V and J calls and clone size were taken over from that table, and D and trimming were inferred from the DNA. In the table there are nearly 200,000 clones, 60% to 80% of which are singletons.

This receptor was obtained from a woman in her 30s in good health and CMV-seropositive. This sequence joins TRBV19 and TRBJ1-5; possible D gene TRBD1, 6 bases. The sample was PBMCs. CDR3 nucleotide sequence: TGTGCCAGTAGTCTAGTCAAACAGGGCAGTCCCCAGCATTTT. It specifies CASSLVKQGSPQHF.